This TCR beta chain was observed in a study of cytomegalovirus exposure and HLA in healthy donors. Germline CDR1 SEHNR, CDR2 FQNEAQ (reference sequence). The CDR3 spans 13 residues. The V gene lost 5 bases and the J gene lost 0 bases, with 8 bases spanning the gap. Amplification used 60 Vbeta primers and 13 Jbeta primers. Profiled with immunoSEQ multiplex PCR; TCRdb holds only in-frame clones, not every one. The repertoire consists of around 130,000 clones, with roughly 90% occurring once and the leading ten covering around 0.51%. This receptor was identified in a woman aged 40 to 55 in good health and CMV-seronegative. The chain carries TRBV7-9 and TRBJ2-7; D is uncertain. The sequenced sample was PBMCs. In nucleotides, the CDR3 is TGTGCCAGCAGCCCAACTTCCTCCTACGAGCAGTACTTC. Amino acid sequence: CASSPTSSYEQYF.